This TCR beta chain was recorded in a study of T cell repertoires in cytomegalovirus infection. Overall study context: Based on public TCR beta signatures, there were indications of CMV infection and of a matching HLA type.

TCRdb analysed the reads with MiXCR anew, one entry per CDR3 protein. The profile shows a few hundred thousand distinct CDR3 sequences, more than 40% of them singletons. This CDR3 contains 17 residues. Germline assignment: CDR1 KGHDR and CDR2 SFDVKD. The trim removed 6 bases at V and 3 bases at J, leaving 9 bases unmatched. Remarks on this clonotype: The antigen remains undetermined.

The gene calls are TRBV24-1 and TRBJ2-1; 11 bases are shared with TRBD1. The sample here was cultured PBMCs, taken from culture after CMV antigen stimulation. The TCR comes from a human donor in good health (CMV status not recorded). Some clones in this sample may be carry-over from other donors' samples. CDR3 region: CATSPGTGGWDYNEQFF. The CDR3 DNA sequence: TGTGCCACCAGTCCCGGGACAGGGGGTTGGGACTACAATGAGCAGTTCTTC.